The 19 T cell receptor beta chains given below trace back to one sample, sequenced in a study of technical replicates of blood from several donors. Repertoires were generated with immunoSEQ multiplex PCR, while TCRdb's copy carries only in-frame clones and drops some. The sample consists of 70,000 to 80,000 clones, 91% of them appearing once. The sequenced sample consisted of T cells isolated from PBMCs. These receptors were taken from a human donor in good health. Some clones in this sample may be carry-over from other donors' samples.

The chain recombines TRBV7-2 with TRBJ1-2, with TRBD1 matching over 7 bases. There are 17 residues in the CDR3. V shed 5 bases, J shed 2 bases, and the junction held 14 bases outside the gene matches. From germline, CDR1 is SGHTA and CDR2 FQGNSA. CDR3 amino acids: CASSTTRNRGTNYGYTF. DNA for the CDR3: TGTGCCAGCAGCACCACCCGTAACAGGGGAACGAACTATGGCTACACCTTC.

The chain joins TRBV7-8 to TRBJ1-5, with unresolved D. Germline CDR1 is SGHVS and CDR2 is FQNEAQ. This CDR3 is 15 amino acids long. V shed 5 bases and J shed 1 base, with 12 bases lying between them. The CDR3 spells CASSRRLASNQPQHF. The CDR3 DNA is TGTGCCAGCAGCCGCCGTCTAGCGAGCAATCAGCCCCAGCATTTT.

The CDR3 DNA is TGTGCCAGCAGCCAAATCGCGGCCGTTTCTCTCTACGAGCAGTACTTC. Residues: CASSQIAAVSLYEQYF. The V gene is TRBV4-2, the J gene TRBJ2-7; D uncertain. CDR1 LGHNA and CDR2 YNFKEQ come from the germline V gene. The CDR3 runs 16 residues. V shed 2 bases and J shed 3 bases, with 17 bases lying between them.

CDR3 in amino acids: CASSLATSGTYEQYF. The CDR3 DNA is TGTGCCAGCAGCTTAGCGACTAGCGGGACCTACGAGCAGTACTTC. This chain links TRBV7-8 with TRBJ2-7, with 11 bases fitting TRBD2. This CDR3 contains 15 residues. V gave up 0 bases and J gave up 2 bases; unmatched junction bases: 0. Germline V gene lookup returns CDR1 SGHVS and CDR2 FQNEAQ.

This chain connects TRBV9 to TRBJ1-3; TRBD1 aligns across 8 bases. V lost 2 bases and J lost 2; bases outside the gene matches: 0. This CDR3 has 14 residues. The germline V gene has CDR1 SGDLS and CDR2 YYNGEE. The CDR3, as DNA: TGTGCCAGCAGCGTGGACAGGGCTGGAAACACCATATATTTT. Translation: CASSVDRAGNTIYF. The variable domain in full, with the rest retrieved from reference TRBV9 and TRBJ1-3, is DSGVTQTPKHLITATGQRVTLRCSPRSGDLSVYWYQQSLDQGLQFLIQYYNGEERAKGNILERFSAQQFPDLHSELNLSSLELGDSALYFCASSVDRAGNTIYFGEGSWLTVV.

The V call is TRBV12-5, the J call TRBJ2-3; D uncertain. V was trimmed by 2 bases and J by 0 bases, leaving 9 bases between them. The CDR3 is 15 residues long. Germline lookup yields CDR1 LGHNT and CDR2 FRNRAP. The CDR3 loop reads CASGLSLSSTDTQYF. For the CDR3, the DNA is TGTGCTAGTGGTTTGTCCCTATCAAGCACAGATACGCAGTATTTT.

The chain employs TRBV6-5 and TRBJ1-2, with 9 bases lining up with TRBD1. Germline V CDR1 and CDR2: MNHEY, SVGAGI. This CDR3 spans 15 amino acids. J lost 6 bases, V lost 5 bases, and 10 bases had no gene match. The CDR3 DNA follows: TGTGCCAGCAGTAAGACTCGGGACAGGGTGGATGGCTACACCTTC. It encodes CASSKTRDRVDGYTF.

The V call is TRBV25-1, the J call TRBJ2-2; D possibly corresponds to TRBD1 (6 bases). This CDR3 is built from 14 residues. Looked up from germline, CDR1 is MGHDK and CDR2 is SYGVNS. The V end lost 3 bases, the J end lost 4 bases, and 9 bases lay between the germline ends. CDR3 protein: CASSEGARTGELFF. The CDR3 DNA sequence: TGTGCCAGCAGTGAGGGGGCCCGCACCGGGGAGCTGTTTTTT.

The rearrangement uses TRBV27 and TRBJ1-2; tentative D call: TRBD1 (6 bases). Trimming cost V 4 bases and J 8 bases, with 26 bases left between them. Germline-derived CDR1 and CDR2 are MNHEY and SMNVEV (reference sequence). The length of the CDR3 is 17 residues. For the CDR3, the DNA is TGTGCCAGCAGTTCCATACCCCTAATGGCAGGGGCTAAAGGCTACACCTTC. Residues: CASSSIPLMAGAKGYTF.

This clone was seen just once. This chain joins TRBV11-2 and TRBJ1-4, with 11 positions matching TRBD1. The germline CDR1 and CDR2 sequences are SGHAT and FQNNGV. Trimming cost V 5 bases and J 7 bases; bases outside gene matches: 9. This CDR3 region has 16 residues. CDR3: CASSVPPGQGGEKLFF. The CDR3, as DNA: TGTGCCAGCAGCGTGCCGCCGGGACAGGGGGGTGAAAAACTGTTTTTT.

The J gene is TRBJ1-2, the V gene TRBV6-5; D unresolved. CDR1 and CDR2 from the germline V gene are MNHEY and SVGAGI. V lost 4 bases, J lost 7 bases, and 22 bases lay in between. The CDR3 covers 16 residues. The CDR3 reads CASSSKNSRFMTGYTF. For the CDR3, the DNA is TGTGCCAGCAGTTCCAAGAACAGTCGCTTTATGACTGGCTACACCTTC.

The V and J genes are TRBV5-1 and TRBJ2-1, with 14 positions matching TRBD2. The trim removed 0 bases at V and 15 bases at J, leaving 26 bases unmatched. The germline gives CDR1 SGHRS, CDR2 YFSETQ. CDR3 length: 21 residues. The CDR3 here is CASSLAPGQAPTTSGRAFLFF. The DNA for the CDR3 is TGCGCCAGCAGCTTGGCCCCAGGACAGGCGCCCACGACTAGCGGGAGGGCCTTCTTGTTCTTC.

This clone was detected only a few times. The V and J genes are TRBV15 and TRBJ1-3; tentative D call: TRBD1 (6 bases). Germline V gene data show CDR1 as LNHNV and CDR2 as YYDKDF (reference sequence). There are 15 residues in the CDR3. Trimming took off 1 base at V and 8 bases at J, with 15 bases between the two ends. The CDR3 protein is CATSRASGVGDTIYF. As DNA, the CDR3 is TGTGCCACCAGCAGAGCATCAGGGGTAGGGGACACCATATATTTT.

The rearrangement uses TRBV2 and TRBJ1-1, with a tentative D call TRBD1 (5 bases). CDR3 size: 13 residues. Germline lookup yields CDR1 SNHLY and CDR2 FYNNEI. V gave up 8 bases and J gave up 0 bases, with 10 bases separating them. The DNA for the CDR3 is TGTGCCAGCTTTCGACAGTTGAACACTGAAGCTTTCTTT. It translates to CASFRQLNTEAFF.

The rearrangement joins TRBV19 to TRBJ2-3, with unresolved D. V shed 1 base and J shed 6 bases, with 8 bases lying between them. Germline CDR1 is LNHDA and CDR2 is SQIVND (reference sequence). The CDR3 sequence is 13 residues long. The CDR3 spells CASSIGGVDTQYF. CDR3 in DNA: TGTGCCAGTAGTATAGGAGGAGTTGATACGCAGTATTTT.

This rearrangement joins TRBV28 to TRBJ1-2; D is undetermined. Trimming left V 8 bases short and J 4 bases short, with 17 bases between. The CDR3 has 14 amino acids. Germline V gene sequence: CDR1 MDHEN, CDR2 SYDVKM. CDR3 amino acids: CASLPDGKFYGYTF. The CDR3 nucleotides read TGTGCCAGCCTTCCGGACGGGAAATTCTATGGCTACACCTTC.

CDR3 sequence: CASSIYGTRISAFF. CDR3 nucleotide sequence: TGTGCCAGCAGTATATACGGGACAAGGATATCGGCTTTCTTT. The V and J genes are TRBV6-1 and TRBJ1-1; tentative D call: TRBD1 (6 bases). The CDR3 totals 14 residues. Trimming took 5 bases from V and 11 from J, leaving 21 bases between them. CDR1 and CDR2 from the germline V gene are MNHNS and SASEGT.

The V call is TRBV11-2, the J call TRBJ1-5; no definite D call. The CDR3 extends over 13 amino acids. Germline CDR1 and CDR2: SGHAT and FQNNGV. V lost 1 base and J 4 bases, leaving 5 bases between the germline ends. CDR3 in amino acids: CASSLVSNQPQHF. The DNA of the CDR3 is TGTGCCAGCAGCTTAGTTTCGAATCAGCCCCAGCATTTT.

The CDR3 DNA is TGTGCCAGCAGCTCCGGGTGGGGGGGGAACCAGCCCCAGCATTTT. It yields the protein CASSSGWGGNQPQHF. The gene calls are TRBV7-8 and TRBJ1-5, with D perhaps TRBD1 (5 bases). There are 15 residues in the CDR3. The V end lost 4 bases, the J end lost 7 bases, and 17 bases lay between the germline ends. Germline CDR1 is SGHVS and CDR2 is FQNEAQ.